This T cell receptor (beta chain) was obtained from a study of post-analysis software for immune sequencing data. V trimming: 6 bases; J trimming: 2 bases; junction bases outside the gene matches: 8. The CDR3 is made up of 15 amino acids. In germline, CDR1 is SQVTM, CDR2 ANQGSEA. This clonotype has more than one count but fewer than ten. Its antigen is not identified. Study-level points and caveats: Controls significantly exceeded multiple sclerosis patients in normalized Chao1 diversity. Controls had lower frequencies than patients of five TRBV segments, which included TRBV5-6, TRBV5-1 and TRBV20-1.

Included in the TCR beta cDNA libraries were unique molecular identifiers. TCRdb passed the PCR reads through MiXCR, listing each CDR3 protein once. Among about 820,000 distinct CDR3 sequences listed, around 50% were seen once. The J gene is TRBJ2-4, the V gene TRBV29-1, with 9 bases fitting TRBD1. This clonotype originated in a girl aged 5-17 years with multiple sclerosis. Sequencing used blood. The CDR3 DNA reads as TGCAGCGTCTCGACAGGGGGATATTCCAAAAACATTCAGTACTTC. Protein product: CSVSTGGYSKNIQYF.